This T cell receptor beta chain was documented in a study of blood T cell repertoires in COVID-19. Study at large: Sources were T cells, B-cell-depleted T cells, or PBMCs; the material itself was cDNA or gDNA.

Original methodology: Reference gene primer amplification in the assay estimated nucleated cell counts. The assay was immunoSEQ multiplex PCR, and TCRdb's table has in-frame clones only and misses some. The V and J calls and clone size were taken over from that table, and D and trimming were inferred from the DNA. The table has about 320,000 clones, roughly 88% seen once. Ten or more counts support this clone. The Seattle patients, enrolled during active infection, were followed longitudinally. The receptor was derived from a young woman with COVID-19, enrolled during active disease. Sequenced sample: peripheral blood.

The chain's CDR3 is CASSFLQGTDTQYF. The CDR3 coding sequence is TGTGCCAGCAGTTTCTTACAGGGGACAGATACGCAGTATTTT. The V call is TRBV28, the J call TRBJ2-3; 7 bases align to TRBD1. V lost 3 bases and J lost 3; bases outside the gene matches: 3. This CDR3 is built from 14 residues. Germline assignment: CDR1 MDHEN and CDR2 SYDVKM.